Listed here are 31 T cell receptor beta chains from one sample, sequenced in a study of OX40 agonist ivuxolimab in advanced cancers. Produced via immunoSEQ multiplex PCR; TCRdb's table is partial and in-frame only. The sample carries around 51,000 clones, roughly 84% recorded once. The sequencing used CD4+ or CD8+ T cells sorted from blood, collected in a trial of the OX40 agonist ivuxolimab. Receptor source: an adult with an advanced solid tumor such as melanoma, head and neck, liver or kidney cancer.

This clone was detected only a few times. V and J are TRBV12-1 and TRBJ1-2. TRBV12-1 represents a pseudogene. The CDR3 runs 15 residues. CDR3: CASSPGLGGDYGYTF. CDR3 sequence (DNA): TGTGCCAGCAGCCCTGGGTTGGGGGGAGACTATGGCTACACCTTC.

The chain joins TRBV5-4 to TRBJ2-5; weak D call: TRBD1 (5 bases). Trimming pared 4 bases from V and 4 bases from J, leaving 17 bases between. Germline V gene data show CDR1 as SGHNT and CDR2 as YYREEE (reference sequence). The CDR3 sequence is 15 residues long. The chain's CDR3 is CASSLRWGTGETQYF. The CDR3 DNA reads as TGTGCCAGCAGCCTGAGGTGGGGCACGGGAGAGACCCAGTACTTC. Full variable domain (rest looked up from reference TRBV5-4 and TRBJ2-5): ETGVTQSPTHLIKTRGQQVTLRCSSQSGHNTVSWYQQALGQGPQFIFQYYREEENGRGNFPPRFSGLQFPNYSSELNVNALELDDSALYLCASSLRWGTGETQYFGPGTRLLVL.

The chain uses TRBV14 and TRBJ2-2; D is uncertain. Germline V gene sequence: CDR1 SGHDN, CDR2 FVKESK. The V end lost 1 base, the J end lost 0 bases, and 6 bases lay between the germline ends. The CDR3 length is 15 residues. The CDR3 sequence: CASSQVQANTGELFF. The CDR3 DNA reads TGTGCCAGCAGCCAAGTACAAGCGAACACCGGGGAGCTGTTTTTT. The full variable domain, in which reference TRBV14 and TRBJ2-2 provide the parts outside the CDR3, is EAGVTQFPSHSVIEKGQTVTLRCDPISGHDNLYWYRRVMGKEIKFLLHFVKESKQDESGMPNNRFLAERTGGTYSTLKVQPAELEDSGVYFCASSQVQANTGELFFGEGSRLTVL.

The chain carries TRBV10-3 and TRBJ2-7, with D possibly TRBD1 on 6 matching bases. The CDR3 is 14 amino acids. Germline CDR1 and CDR2: ENHRY and SYGVKD. V lost 5 bases to trimming and J lost 6 bases, with 17 bases between them. The CDR3: CAISPTGYGSEQYF. CDR3 in DNA: TGTGCCATCAGTCCAACAGGGTACGGCTCCGAGCAGTACTTC.

Comment on this clone: A junction end diverges from the germline sequence, so it may reflect a read error. This chain uses TRBV7-3 with TRBJ2-2, with TRBD2 as a possible D gene (5 bases). Germline V gene sequence: CDR1 SGHTA, CDR2 FQGTGA. The CDR3 runs to 15 residues. CDR3 sequence reads: CAGSLGPGSIGELFF. Here the CDR3 DNA reads TGTGCCGGCAGCTTGGGTCCGGGGTCCATCGGGGAGCTGTTTTTT.

The chain's CDR3 is CASSDSGGRTDTQYF. DNA for the CDR3: TGTGCCAGCAGCGACTCGGGGGGAAGGACAGATACGCAGTATTTT. The chain employs TRBV7-2 and TRBJ2-3, with 7 bases aligning to TRBD2. The CDR3 has 15 residues. V shed 5 bases and J 3 bases; nucleotides not matched to a gene: 8. CDR1 is SGHTA and CDR2 is FQGNSA in the germline V gene.

The chain links TRBV29-1 to TRBJ2-7; the match to TRBD1 covers 7 bases. The CDR3 is made up of 17 amino acids. V lost 4 bases and J lost 0; bases outside the gene matches: 15. Germline V lookup: CDR1 SQVTM, CDR2 ANQGSEA. The CDR3: CSVVAFLGGRSSYEQYF. CDR3 DNA: TGCAGCGTTGTGGCTTTTCTAGGGGGCCGGAGCTCCTACGAGCAGTACTTC.

This clone was seen a few times. This sequence joins TRBV2 and TRBJ1-6, with D unclear. Germline-derived CDR1 and CDR2 are SNHLY and FYNNEI. This CDR3 has 15 residues. Trimming pared 7 bases from V and 9 bases from J, leaving 19 bases between. CDR3 sequence: CASIGSGPNTSPLHF. Here the CDR3 DNA reads TGTGCCAGCATCGGGTCCGGTCCCAACACTTCACCCCTCCACTTT.

The gene calls are TRBV5-6 and TRBJ2-1; the match to TRBD2 covers 10 bases. The V and J ends lost 4 bases and 9 bases, in that order; junction bases with no gene match: 7. The CDR3 contains 14 residues. Germline V CDR1 and CDR2: SGHDT, YYEEEE. The CDR3 DNA sequence: TGTGCCAGCAGCCAAAGCGGGGGGGCAGGTGAGCAGTTCTTC. Its protein product is CASSQSGGAGEQFF.

In nucleotides, the CDR3 is TGTGCCAGCAGCAAGGACAGGGGGCGGGCTCAGCCCCAGCATTTT. Translation gives CASSKDRGRAQPQHF. This sequence joins TRBV11-1 and TRBJ1-5, with 11 bases lining up with TRBD1. This CDR3 is built from 15 residues. Germline V CDR1 and CDR2: SGHAT, FQDESV (reference sequence). V trimming: 5 bases; J trimming: 6 bases; junction bases outside the gene matches: 6. Together with reference TRBV11-1 and TRBJ1-5, the CDR3 gives the full variable domain: EAEVAQSPRYKITEKSQAVAFWCDPISGHATLYWYRQILGQGPELLVQFQDESVVDDSQLPKDRFSAERLKGVDSTLKIQPAELGDSAMYLCASSKDRGRAQPQHFGDGTRLSIL.

The V call is TRBV11-2, the J call TRBJ1-1, with D possibly being TRBD1 (5 bases). Germline V gives CDR1 SGHAT, CDR2 FQNNGV. The CDR3 is made up of 16 amino acids. V lost 0 bases and J lost 2, with 13 bases in between. In DNA form, the CDR3 reads TGTGCCAGCAGCTTAGATTGGTCAGGGATAAACACTGAAGCTTTCTTT. Protein sequence: CASSLDWSGINTEAFF.

This chain connects TRBV19 to TRBJ2-3; possibly TRBD1 or TRBD2 for D (5 bases each). Germline CDR1 LNHDA, CDR2 SQIVND (reference sequence). The CDR3 has 16 residues. Trimming cost V 1 base and J 5 bases, with 16 bases left between them. The CDR3 nucleotides read TGTGCCAGTAGTATAGGCCCCCACAGGCGGGTAGATACGCAGTATTTT. Its translation is CASSIGPHRRVDTQYF. The full variable domain, in which reference TRBV19 and TRBJ2-3 provide the parts outside the CDR3, is DGGITQSPKYLFRKEGQNVTLSCEQNLNHDAMYWYRQDPGQGLRLIYYSQIVNDFQKGDIAEGYSVSREKKESFPLTVTSAQKNPTAFYLCASSIGPHRRVDTQYFGPGTRLTVL.

In nucleotides, the CDR3 is TGTGCCAGCAGCGTTAGGGGGCGCCCCGAAGCTTTCTTT. It yields the protein CASSVRGRPEAFF. The rearrangement joins TRBV2 to TRBJ1-1; 7 bases map to TRBD1. CDR3 length: 13 amino acids. V lost 6 bases to trimming and J lost 8 bases; unmatched junction nucleotides: 9. Germline lookup yields CDR1 SNHLY and CDR2 FYNNEI.

The chain couples TRBV10-3 to TRBJ2-1; the match to TRBD2 covers 7 bases. The germline V gene has CDR1 ENHRY and CDR2 SYGVKD. CDR3 size: 16 residues. V was clipped by 0 bases and J by 2 bases; unmatched bases: 4. CDR3 sequence reads: CAISESGGGAYNEQFF. CDR3 bases: TGTGCCATCAGTGAGTCGGGTGGGGGGGCCTACAATGAGCAGTTCTTC.

The gene calls are TRBV27 and TRBJ2-5; the D gene is possibly TRBD1 (5 bases). This CDR3 region has 16 residues. Trimming removed 2 bases from V and 5 bases from J, with 18 bases in between. CDR1 and CDR2 (germline): MNHEY, SMNVEV (reference sequence). The DNA for the CDR3 is TGTGCCAGCAGTTTAGGGGTTGGGGCTGGGCGGGAGACCCAGTACTTC. Its protein is CASSLGVGAGRETQYF.

The chain joins TRBV10-3 to TRBJ1-6; D is unclear. The CDR3 loop spans 14 amino acids. Between the trimmed V and J ends, which lost 0 bases and 7 bases, there was a span of 7 bases. In germline, CDR1 is ENHRY, CDR2 SYGVKD. This CDR3 is CAISESGKNSPLHF. The CDR3 DNA sequence: TGTGCCATCAGTGAGTCCGGTAAAAATTCACCCCTCCACTTT.

CDR3 sequence reads: CASSWGGRTDTQYF. For the CDR3, the DNA is TGTGCCAGCAGCTGGGGGGGCCGAACAGATACGCAGTATTTT. This chain uses TRBV5-8 with TRBJ2-3; TRBD2 might be the D (7 bases). V was clipped by 3 bases and J by 3 bases, with 11 bases between them. Germline V CDR1 and CDR2: SGHTS, YDEGEE. This CDR3 has 14 residues.

V usage is TRBV9 and J usage is TRBJ2-5, with 8 bases aligning to TRBD1. The junction had 8 bases not matched to a gene; V was cut back by 3 bases and J by 7 bases. The germline V gene has CDR1 SGDLS and CDR2 YYNGEE. The CDR3 runs to 14 residues. CDR3 residues: CASSGRQGLRTQYF. CDR3 sequence (DNA): TGTGCCAGCAGCGGCAGACAGGGGTTACGGACCCAGTACTTC.

This clone is medium-sized by share. The V and J genes are TRBV11-2 and TRBJ2-7; TRBD1 is a possible D gene (5 bases). Germline lookup yields CDR1 SGHAT and CDR2 FQNNGV. The CDR3 is 15 amino acids. V lost 1 base and J lost 9, with 19 bases in between. CDR3 sequence reads: CASSLVSDSRTGQYF. The CDR3 nucleotides read TGTGCCAGCAGCTTAGTATCCGACAGTCGTACGGGGCAGTACTTC.

V and J are TRBV7-2 and TRBJ2-5; TRBD1 or TRBD2 may be the D gene (5 bases each). Germline assignment: CDR1 SGHTA and CDR2 FQGNSA. V was pared by 1 base and J by 1 base, with 13 bases between. This CDR3 comprises 16 residues. CDR3 loop: CASSLGVMGPQETQYF. The DNA for the CDR3 is TGTGCCAGCAGCTTAGGTGTAATGGGACCCCAAGAGACCCAGTACTTC.

The CDR3 here is CASSLVGSGGTGELFF. The DNA for the CDR3 is TGTGCCAGCAGTTTAGTAGGTAGCGGGGGTACCGGGGAGCTGTTTTTT. The rearrangement joins TRBV27 to TRBJ2-2; 9 bases agree with TRBD2. The CDR3 sequence is 16 residues long. The germline gives CDR1 MNHEY, CDR2 SMNVEV (reference sequence). V lost 2 bases and J lost 5; bases outside the gene matches: 6.

The chain links TRBV10-1 to TRBJ1-1; D uncertain. The V gene's germline CDR1 is WNHNN and CDR2 SYGVQD (reference sequence). The ends were cut back, 1 base at V and 1 base at J, with 4 bases in the middle. CDR3 length: 13 amino acids. CDR3 nucleotides: TGCGCCAGCAGTGAGTTAGGGAACACTGAAGCTTTCTTT. Protein: CASSELGNTEAFF.

The chain couples TRBV7-2 to TRBJ2-7; 12 positions agree with TRBD1. The CDR3 is 16 residues long. Germline V lookup: CDR1 SGHTA, CDR2 FQGNSA. J was trimmed by 7 bases and V by 4 bases; bases with no gene match: 11. The CDR3: CASSSAAGQGAKEQYF. CDR3 in DNA: TGTGCCAGCAGCTCCGCAGCGGGACAGGGGGCTAAAGAGCAGTACTTC.

This chain joins TRBV2 and TRBJ2-7; D is uncertain. Germline CDR1 and CDR2: SNHLY and FYNNEI. Between the trimmed V and J ends, which lost 4 bases and 5 bases, there was a span of 9 bases. The CDR3 covers 12 residues. CDR3 protein: CASSVVEHEQYF. CDR3 DNA: TGTGCCAGCAGTGTAGTGGAACACGAGCAGTACTTC. Using reference TRBV2 and TRBJ2-7 for the parts outside the CDR3, the full variable domain is EPEVTQTPSHQVTQMGQEVILRCVPISNHLYFYWYRQILGQKVEFLVSFYNNEISEKSEIFDDQFSVERPDGSNFTLKIRSTKLEDSAMYFCASSVVEHEQYFGPGTRLTVT.

The J gene is TRBJ1-5, the V gene TRBV9, with no clear D. CDR1 SGDLS and CDR2 YYNGEE come from the germline V gene. Between the trimmed V and J ends, which lost 4 bases and 2 bases, there was a span of 4 bases. CDR3 length: 12 amino acids. CDR3 region: CASSRGNQPQHF. The CDR3 coding sequence is TGTGCCAGCAGCAGAGGCAATCAGCCCCAGCATTTT.

This rearrangement joins TRBV5-6 to TRBJ1-6; D is ambiguous. Germline CDR1 reads SGHDT; CDR2 reads YYEEEE. V shed 4 bases and J shed 10 bases, with 9 bases lying between them. The CDR3 is 12 residues long. DNA of the CDR3: TGTGCCAGCAGCCACCCCGGCTCACCCCTCCACTTT. Translating it yields CASSHPGSPLHF.

By frequency in the sample, this clone is medium-sized (0.01 to 0.1%). The V and J genes are TRBV14 and TRBJ1-6; 11 bases map to TRBD1. The CDR3 is made up of 14 amino acids. The germline V gene encodes CDR1 SGHDN and CDR2 FVKESK. As DNA, the CDR3 is TGTTCCTCTCGGGGGACAGGGGGTAATTCACCCCTCCACTTT. It translates to CSSRGTGGNSPLHF.

V usage is TRBV6-5 and J usage is TRBJ1-5; weak D call: TRBD1 (5 bases). This CDR3 comprises 15 residues. CDR1 and CDR2 from the germline V gene are MNHEY and SVGAGI. V shed 10 bases and J shed 1 base, with 17 bases lying between them. CDR3 residues: CATRAGTVSNQPQHF. The DNA for the CDR3 is TGTGCCACAAGGGCAGGGACCGTCAGCAATCAGCCCCAGCATTTT.

The chain carries TRBV19 and TRBJ1-4; D is possibly TRBD1 (5 bases). CDR3 length equals 15 residues. V dropped 4 bases and J dropped 4 bases, with 13 bases sitting between them. Germline V lookup: CDR1 LNHDA, CDR2 SQIVND (reference sequence). CDR3 amino acids: CASSTGWGFNEKLFF. The CDR3 nucleotides read TGTGCCAGTAGTACTGGCTGGGGGTTTAATGAAAAACTGTTTTTT.

The V call is TRBV19, the J call TRBJ1-2; weak D call: TRBD1 (5 bases). V dropped 3 bases and J dropped 0 bases, with 20 bases sitting between them. Germline CDR1 LNHDA, CDR2 SQIVND (reference sequence). This CDR3 region has 18 residues. The CDR3 bases are TGTGCCAGTAGTATTATTGTTCTTCTGACAGAAACTAACTATGGCTACACCTTC. Translation: CASSIIVLLTETNYGYTF. Full variable domain (remainder filled in from reference TRBV19 and TRBJ1-2): DGGITQSPKYLFRKEGQNVTLSCEQNLNHDAMYWYRQDPGQGLRLIYYSQIVNDFQKGDIAEGYSVSREKKESFPLTVTSAQKNPTAFYLCASSIIVLLTETNYGYTFGSGTRLTVV.

This chain connects TRBV9 to TRBJ2-3, with TRBD2 as a possible D gene (5 bases). This CDR3 contains 12 residues. V lost 5 bases, J lost 11 bases, and 15 bases lay in between. CDR1 is SGDLS, CDR2 YYNGEE, per germline. CDR3 nucleotides: TGTGCCAGCAGGGGCCCTGCCGGAGGGCAGTATTTT. Protein: CASRGPAGGQYF.